This TCR beta chain emerged from a study of radiotherapy plus CTLA-4 blockade in lung cancer. Overall study: 18% of patients responded objectively, and around 32% achieved disease control.

Study-level results: Strongest reported response predictors: early blood clone changes and post-radiation interferon-beta.

For this clone: Its target is not known.

Clones were read by immunoSEQ multiplex PCR, and TCRdb kept only the in-frame ones, dropping some. The sample consists of roughly 100,000 clones, more than 70% of them appearing once. The source was peripheral blood, collected from a patient treated with radiotherapy plus ipilimumab. The source of this sequence is a human donor with non-small cell lung cancer that progressed on radiotherapy plus ipilimumab. Some clones in this sample may be carry-over from other donors' samples.

The CDR3 loop is CSVEMGGQFIEAFF. In DNA, the CDR3 is TGCAGCGTTGAAATGGGGGGGCAGTTCATTGAAGCTTTCTTT. The chain combines TRBV29-1 with TRBJ1-1; a possible D gene is TRBD1 (6 bases). The CDR3 has 14 amino acids. The V gene's germline CDR1 is SQVTM and CDR2 ANQGSEA. Trimming removed 2 bases from V and 7 bases from J, with 17 bases in between.